This TCR beta chain originates from a study of identical twins. Points from the study as a whole: Sequences that were out-of-frame, alpha and twin-shared displayed an excess of low generation probability. Insertions were fewer in abundant cord blood beta clonotypes, whereas memory repertoires showed none of this pattern.

Each CDR3 protein gets one entry after TCRdb re-called the 5' RACE reads with MiXCR. The sample contains 700,000 or so distinct CDR3 sequences, 8.5% to 9.5% of which appear only once. The CDR3 is made up of 17 amino acids. J was trimmed by 0 bases and V by 6 bases; bases with no gene match: 7. CDR1 MDHEN and CDR2 SYDVKM come from the germline V gene. This clonotype appeared many times. Antigen unknown. These data are also associated with another study on yellow fever vaccine responses in identical twins. Turning to that study: Twins reportedly showed a vaccine T cell response that seemed partly convergent and partly personalized.

This chain connects TRBV28 to TRBJ1-5, with 11 bases matching TRBD1. This clonotype was obtained from a woman younger than 35 in good health. What was sequenced was PBMCs. The CDR3 loop is CASSGQGARGSNQPQHF. The CDR3 DNA reads TGTGCCAGCAGCGGACAGGGGGCGCGGGGTAGCAATCAGCCCCAGCATTTT.